A single sample is the source of the 18 T cell receptor beta chains below, sequenced in a study of blood T cell repertoires in COVID-19. Sequencing was performed with immunoSEQ multiplex PCR; in TCRdb, only in-frame clones are kept and a portion is missing. This sample yields about 240,000 clones, of which 75% to 90% are seen a single time; 2.5% to 3.5% belongs to the top ten. Specimen: PBMCs or T cells enriched from blood (not recorded which). These receptors originate from a middle-aged woman with acute COVID-19.

This clone was found a few times. The CDR3 reads CASSLSGNSGNTIYF. For the CDR3, the DNA is TGTGCCAGCAGCTTATCGGGAAACTCTGGAAACACCATATATTTT. This chain joins TRBV7-2 and TRBJ1-3, with unresolved D. The CDR3 covers 15 residues. V was pared by 2 bases and J by 0 bases, with 8 bases between. Germline CDR1 and CDR2: SGHTA and FQGNSA.

The chain joins TRBV5-1 to TRBJ2-7; TRBD2 aligns across 11 bases. Germline V gene lookup returns CDR1 SGHRS and CDR2 YFSETQ. The CDR3 totals 15 residues. The junction had 10 bases not matched to a gene; V was cut back by 5 bases and J by 6 bases. CDR3 residues: CASSKELAGGSEQYF. In DNA, the CDR3 is TGCGCCAGCAGTAAGGAGCTAGCGGGAGGATCCGAGCAGTACTTC. The entire variable domain, with the rest obtained from reference TRBV5-1 and TRBJ2-7, is as follows: KAGVTQTPRYLIKTRGQQVTLSCSPISGHRSVSWYQQTPGQGLQFLFEYFSETQRNKGNFPGRFSGRQFSNSRSEMNVSTLELGDSALYLCASSKELAGGSEQYFGPGTRLTVT.

The V and J genes are TRBV5-1 and TRBJ2-2; 7 bases line up with TRBD1. The junction had 8 bases not matched to a gene; V was cut back by 5 bases and J by 7 bases. The CDR3 covers 14 residues. Germline V gene lookup returns CDR1 SGHRS and CDR2 YFSETQ. The CDR3 is CASSATTGVGELFF. The CDR3, as DNA: TGCGCCAGCAGTGCGACCACAGGGGTCGGGGAGCTGTTTTTT.

The CDR3 region has the DNA TGTGCCAGCAGCTTTCATGCAGGGCGACGGGAGCAGTACTTC. Protein sequence: CASSFHAGRREQYF. The chain carries TRBV5-4 and TRBJ2-7, with a possible D match to TRBD1 (5 bases). The CDR3 has 14 amino acids. Germline assignment: CDR1 SGHNT and CDR2 YYREEE (reference sequence). V lost 2 bases to trimming and J lost 7 bases, with 16 bases between them.

The chain links TRBV14 to TRBJ1-2; weak D call: TRBD1 (5 bases). The CDR3 has 16 amino acids. V was pared by 1 base and J by 4 bases, with 16 bases between. CDR1 SGHDN and CDR2 FVKESK come from the germline V gene. DNA of the CDR3: TGTGCCAGCAGCCAAGGTCCAGGGATGTCGAGCTATGGCTACACCTTC. Its protein product is CASSQGPGMSSYGYTF.

V gene TRBV7-9 combines with J gene TRBJ2-4; 7 bases fit TRBD2. CDR3 size: 14 residues. Trimming took 1 base from V and 7 from J; bases not matched to a gene: 4. Germline loops: CDR1 SEHNR, CDR2 FQNEAQ (reference sequence). The CDR3 reads CASSLGYGGNIQYF. CDR3 sequence (DNA): TGTGCCAGCAGCTTAGGATACGGGGGGAACATTCAGTACTTC.

The gene calls are TRBV10-2 and TRBJ2-2; 15 bases match TRBD2. Germline CDR1 and CDR2: WSHSY and SAAADI. Losses at the gene ends were 7 bases for V and 9 bases for J; bases not matched to a gene: 9. CDR3 length: 16 residues. CDR3 DNA sequence: TGCGCCAGCACCCGGGGACTAGCGGGAGGTGTTAGGGAGCTGTTTTTT. Protein: CASTRGLAGGVRELFF.

The V and J genes are TRBV7-9 and TRBJ2-7; the D gene is possibly TRBD1 (7 bases). The CDR3 runs to 16 residues. Germline loops: CDR1 SEHNR, CDR2 FQNEAQ (reference sequence). Trimming took 3 bases from V and 2 from J, leaving 17 bases between them. The CDR3: CASSFSRDSVTYEQYF. CDR3 bases: TGTGCCAGCAGCTTCTCGCGGGACAGCGTTACCTACGAGCAGTACTTC. Based on the CDR3 plus reference TRBV7-9 and TRBJ2-7, the full variable domain is DTGVSQNPRHKITKRGQNVTFRCDPISEHNRLYWYRQTLGQGPEFLTYFQNEAQLEKSRLLSDRFSAERPKGSFSTLEIQRTEQGDSAMYLCASSFSRDSVTYEQYFGPGTRLTVT.

The chain carries TRBV5-4 and TRBJ1-2; TRBD1 matches at 7 bases. CDR3 length: 12 amino acids. J lost 7 bases, V lost 1 base, and 1 base had no gene match. CDR1 and CDR2 (germline): SGHNT, YYREEE (reference sequence). The CDR3 DNA reads TGTGCCAGCAGCTTGCAGGGGGTTGGCTACACCTTC. Its translation is CASSLQGVGYTF.

This clone was seen only a few times. The chain combines TRBV11-3 with TRBJ1-3; TRBD1 might be the D (5 bases). Germline lookup yields CDR1 SGHNT and CDR2 YENEEA. The germline V and J ends were trimmed by 5 bases and 0 bases, with 17 bases remaining between them. This CDR3 is built from 17 residues. CDR3: CASSVQGFSPSGNTIYF. CDR3 in DNA: TGTGCCAGCAGCGTTCAGGGTTTCTCTCCCTCTGGAAACACCATATATTTT. Combining the CDR3 with reference TRBV11-3 and TRBJ1-3 gives the whole variable domain EAGVVQSPRYKIIEKKQPVAFWCNPISGHNTLYWYLQNLGQGPELLIRYENEEAVDDSQLPKDRFSAERLKGVDSTLKIQPAELGDSAVYLCASSVQGFSPSGNTIYFGEGSWLTVV.

This chain links TRBV4-1 with TRBJ1-1; 9 nucleotides line up with TRBD1. CDR3 length: 16 amino acids. V lost 1 base to trimming and J lost 0 bases; unmatched junction nucleotides: 3. CDR1 is MGHRA and CDR2 is YSYEKL in the germline V gene. CDR3: CASSQVDRGMNTEAFF. The CDR3 DNA reads TGCGCCAGCAGCCAAGTGGACAGGGGAATGAACACTGAAGCTTTCTTT.

This clone occurred a few times. The sample contains more than one DNA sequence encoding this CDR3. This sequence joins TRBV5-1 and TRBJ1-1; 10 bases align to TRBD1. Per the germline V gene, CDR1 is SGHRS and CDR2 is YFSETQ. The CDR3 sequence is 15 residues long. J lost 4 bases, V lost 0 bases, and 3 bases had no gene match. In nucleotides, the CDR3 is TGCGCCAGCAGCTTGGGGGACAGGGGCGTCACTGAAGCTTTCTTT. It translates to CASSLGDRGVTEAFF. Drawing the rest from reference TRBV5-1 and TRBJ1-1, the complete variable domain is KAGVTQTPRYLIKTRGQQVTLSCSPISGHRSVSWYQQTPGQGLQFLFEYFSETQRNKGNFPGRFSGRQFSNSRSEMNVSTLELGDSALYLCASSLGDRGVTEAFFGQGTRLTVV.

Written as DNA, the CDR3 is TGTGCCAGTAGTGCAGCGGGAGGCCCAAACGGGGAGCTGTTTTTT. This translates into CASSAAGGPNGELFF. The rearrangement joins TRBV19 to TRBJ2-2; 9 bases are a match to TRBD2. CDR1 LNHDA and CDR2 SQIVND come from the germline V gene (reference sequence). The junction had 8 bases not matched to a gene; V was cut back by 5 bases and J by 7 bases. The length of the CDR3 is 15 residues.

The rearrangement uses TRBV3-1 (or the pseudogene TRBV3-2) and TRBJ1-1; D gene ambiguous. This CDR3 has 13 residues. The V gene lost 0 bases and the J gene lost 6 bases, with 8 bases spanning the gap. Germline assignment: CDR1 LGHDT and CDR2 YNNKEL (reference sequence). The chain's CDR3 is CASSQDSVSEAFF. In nucleotides, the CDR3 is TGTGCCAGCAGCCAAGATTCAGTATCTGAAGCTTTCTTT.

The chain carries TRBV6-6 and TRBJ1-2, with no clear D. Trimming removed 6 bases from V and 6 bases from J, with 8 bases in between. Germline CDR1 is MNHNY and CDR2 is SVGAGI (reference sequence). The CDR3 has 11 amino acids. Here the CDR3 DNA reads TGTGCCAGCAGCCAGTACGATGGCTACACCTTC. Its translation: CASSQYDGYTF.

The rearrangement links TRBV3-1 (or the pseudogene TRBV3-2) to TRBJ2-1, with TRBD2 matching over 7 bases. Germline lookup yields CDR1 LGHDT and CDR2 YNNKEL (reference sequence). J was trimmed by 10 bases and V by 4 bases; bases with no gene match: 10. The CDR3 loop spans 14 amino acids. The CDR3 bases are TGTGCCAGCAGCCCCCTGGCTAGCGGACCGGAGCAGTTCTTC. This encodes CASSPLASGPEQFF.

The rearrangement links TRBV5-4 to TRBJ2-5, with D possibly being TRBD2 (6 bases). The CDR3 covers 14 residues. V gave up 1 base and J gave up 1 base, with 8 bases separating them. Per the germline V gene, CDR1 is SGHNT and CDR2 is YYREEE (reference sequence). Here the CDR3 reads CASSLQGGQETQYF. The CDR3 coding sequence is TGTGCCAGCAGCTTGCAGGGAGGCCAAGAGACCCAGTACTTC.

V is TRBV4-1 and J is TRBJ2-5; a possible D gene is TRBD1 (5 bases). The length of the CDR3 is 17 residues. The V gene lost 2 bases and the J gene lost 1 base, with 17 bases spanning the gap. CDR1 is MGHRA and CDR2 is YSYEKL in the germline V gene. Here the CDR3 reads CASSQRSGSGPQETQYF. CDR3 DNA sequence: TGCGCCAGCAGCCAACGATCAGGGTCGGGTCCCCAAGAGACCCAGTACTTC.